The following is a T cell receptor beta chain sequence with its context. What this receptor recognizes is not known. Per-base qualities were not stored, and no clone one base away is much larger. Instrument on record: Illumina HiSeq 2500. Quantitative 5'-RACE with molecular barcodes was used to prepare TCR beta libraries. Concerning the study's data processing: To identify disease-linked TCR variants, a new computational method was used, one built on a probabilistic model of VDJ rearrangement. In-frame beta chains were kept once TCRdb had trimmed the public reads at Q25 with fastp and called clones with MiXCR. Rows with a matching CDR3 protein are joined into one entry that keeps the most common DNA and genes. TCRdb's processing, not the authors', yielded these V and J calls. The sample includes 800,000 to 900,000 distinct CDR3 sequences, with 12% observed a single time. The ten largest clones add up to roughly 0.51% of the sample.

This record comes from a study of CD8 T cells in ankylosing spondylitis (dated by TCRdb to 2017 to 2019). Context from the whole study: The study set out to find disease-linked TCR variants by profiling T cell receptor beta repertoires in ankylosing spondylitis patients and healthy donors. In total, the full study cohort was made up of approximately 99 healthy donors and more than 20 ankylosing spondylitis patients. Peripheral blood was sampled, and synovial fluid was additionally collected from ankylosing spondylitis patients.

Results and caveats for the whole study, not just this receptor: A CD8+ phenotype was shown by the disease-linked clones, which were found at relatively low frequencies in peripheral blood. Blood from ankylosing spondylitis patients appeared to be characterized by a TCR beta motif made up of 8 or 9 highly homologous amino acid variants. Some of the motif variants had been reported before in the synovial fluid and blood of reactive arthritis patients, a finding that suggests common disease-initiation mechanisms. The disease-linked clones were reported to be significantly enriched in matched synovial fluid samples from ankylosing spondylitis patients.

The CDR3 goes from the cysteine to the phenylalanine over 15 residues. Just CDR3 DNA is preserved here, 45 bases in frame from base 1. Based on the germline V gene, the CDR1 and CDR2 sequences are SGHRS and YFSETQ. The V end loses 2 bases and the J end loses 4 bases, and a stretch of 10 bases separates them. The rearranged chain carries TRBV5-1 and TRBJ2-6; TRBD2 is perhaps the D gene, given 6 matching bases. The source material was blood, either unsorted or a sorted T cell fraction (not recorded which). The receptor comes from a male donor with ankylosing spondylitis. The nucleotides read TGCGCCAGCAGCTTTAGCGGTACCGGGGCCAACGTCCTGACTTTC. Its translation reads: CASSFSGTGANVLTF.